This passage covers 7 T cell receptor beta chains from one sample sequenced in a study of cytomegalovirus exposure and HLA in healthy donors (dated by TCRdb to about 2017). The library relied on the immunoSEQ multiplex PCR assay. A mixture of 60 forward primers for TCR Vbeta segments and 13 reverse primers for TCR Jbeta segments was used in the multiplex PCR. Imported from immuneACCESS, the table was reduced by TCRdb to in-frame sequences with V and J called. These copies leave out some clones; in studies compared against another copy, an unresolved V gene accounts for under half, and the cause of the remainder is not known. For this sample there are 110,000 to 150,000 clones; approximately 68% appear just once. In total, the top ten clones hold almost 4.5% of the sample. Sequenced: PBMCs. Receptors originate from a man aged 55 to 70 in good health and CMV-seronegative.

This clone came up a few times. The chain couples TRBV28 to TRBJ1-3; no clear D gene. The V gene's germline CDR1 is MDHEN and CDR2 SYDVKM. Trimming removed 7 bases at V and 2 bases at J, with 12 bases between. This CDR3 spans 14 amino acids. CDR3 sequence (DNA): TGTGCCAGCAATACCGGGAGCCCTGGAAACACCATATATTTT. This encodes CASNTGSPGNTIYF.

This clone was recorded a few times. The J gene is TRBJ2-7, the V gene TRBV7-9, with D perhaps matching TRBD1 (6 bases). V was cut by 4 bases and J by 0 bases, with 10 bases left in between. The CDR3 covers 14 residues. CDR1 is SEHNR, CDR2 FQNEAQ, per germline (reference sequence). CDR3 in DNA: TGTGCCAGCAGCTCTTCAGGGGACTCCTACGAGCAGTACTTC. Translating gives CASSSSGDSYEQYF.

The chain carries TRBV27 and TRBJ1-1, with 7 bases aligning to TRBD1. J gave up 2 bases and V 5 bases, and 5 bases lay outside the gene matches. The CDR3 loop spans 14 amino acids. Germline CDR1 MNHEY, CDR2 SMNVEV (reference sequence). The CDR3 reads CASSRGQRNTEAFF. As DNA, the CDR3 is TGTGCCAGCAGTCGGGGACAGAGAAACACTGAAGCTTTCTTT.

The chain links TRBV21-1 to TRBJ1-1; no check of the table's D call, TRBD1, against the DNA was made. TRBV21-1 is listed as a pseudogene. The CDR3 is 14 residues long. CDR3 residues: CASSKTGQSDEAFF. CDR3 bases: TGTGCCAGCAGCAAAACAGGTCAAAGTGATGAAGCTTTCTTT.

This chain connects TRBV5-4 to TRBJ1-2, with 11 bases aligning to TRBD1. Looked up from germline, CDR1 is SGHNT and CDR2 is YYREEE (reference sequence). There are 16 residues in the CDR3. Trimming cost V 3 bases and J 0 bases; bases outside gene matches: 4. The CDR3 DNA follows: TGTGCCAGCAGCTCGGACAGGGGGCGAACTAACTATGGCTACACCTTC. Translated, it gives CASSSDRGRTNYGYTF.

This chain joins TRBV29-1 and TRBJ1-2, with 8 bases that match TRBD1. V was pared by 7 bases and J by 2 bases, with 6 bases of the junction left unmatched. Germline V lookup: CDR1 SQVTM, CDR2 ANQGSEA. This CDR3 contains 13 residues. The CDR3 reads CSAEDRANYGYTF. The CDR3 DNA reads TGCAGCGCCGAGGACAGGGCAAACTATGGCTACACCTTC.

This clone was found once. This CDR3 reads CASRLAGGVEQFF. The CDR3 coding sequence is TGTGCCAGCAGACTAGCGGGGGGCGTTGAGCAGTTCTTC. The chain joins TRBV28 to TRBJ2-1, with 12 bases that match TRBD2. Germline trimming cut 6 bases from V and 9 bases from J; bases unmatched to any gene: 3. CDR3 length: 13 residues. CDR1 is MDHEN, CDR2 SYDVKM, per germline.